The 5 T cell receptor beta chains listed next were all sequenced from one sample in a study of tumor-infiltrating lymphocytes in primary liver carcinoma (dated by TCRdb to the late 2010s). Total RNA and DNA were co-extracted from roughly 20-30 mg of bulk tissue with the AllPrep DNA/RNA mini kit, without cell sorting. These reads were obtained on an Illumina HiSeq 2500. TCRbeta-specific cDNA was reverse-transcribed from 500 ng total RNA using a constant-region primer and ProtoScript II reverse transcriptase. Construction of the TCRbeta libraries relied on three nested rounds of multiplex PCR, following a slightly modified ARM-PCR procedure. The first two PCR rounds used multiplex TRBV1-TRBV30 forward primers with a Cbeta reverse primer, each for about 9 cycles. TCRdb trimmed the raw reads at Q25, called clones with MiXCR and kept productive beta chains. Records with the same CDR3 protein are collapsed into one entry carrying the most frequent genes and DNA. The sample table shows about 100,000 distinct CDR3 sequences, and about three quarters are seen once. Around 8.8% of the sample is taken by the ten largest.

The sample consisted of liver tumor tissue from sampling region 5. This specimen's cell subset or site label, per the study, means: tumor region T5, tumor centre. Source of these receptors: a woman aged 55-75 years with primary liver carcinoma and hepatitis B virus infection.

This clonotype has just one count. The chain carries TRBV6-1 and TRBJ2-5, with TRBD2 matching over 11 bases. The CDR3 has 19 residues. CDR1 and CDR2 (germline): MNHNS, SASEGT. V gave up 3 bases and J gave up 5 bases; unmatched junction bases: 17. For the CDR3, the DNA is TGTGCCAGCAGTGATGTCAATAGCGGGAGGGCCACGGGTCGCGAGACCCAGTACTTC. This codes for CASSDVNSGRATGRETQYF.

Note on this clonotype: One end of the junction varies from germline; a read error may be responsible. CDR3 residues: CACSLQGGSYNEQFF. CDR3 nucleotide sequence: TGTGCCTGCTCACTGCAGGGAGGATCCTACAATGAGCAGTTCTTC. V is TRBV18 and J is TRBJ2-1; D may be TRBD2 (6 bases). Germline values: CDR1 KGHSH, CDR2 LQKENI. This CDR3 comprises 15 residues.

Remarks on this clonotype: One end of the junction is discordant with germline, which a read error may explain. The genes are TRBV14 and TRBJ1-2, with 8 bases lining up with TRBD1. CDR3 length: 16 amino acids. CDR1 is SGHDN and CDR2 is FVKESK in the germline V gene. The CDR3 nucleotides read TGTACCAGTAGTCCATACGACCAGGGGGCCGACTATGGCTACACCTTC. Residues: CTSSPYDQGADYGYTF.

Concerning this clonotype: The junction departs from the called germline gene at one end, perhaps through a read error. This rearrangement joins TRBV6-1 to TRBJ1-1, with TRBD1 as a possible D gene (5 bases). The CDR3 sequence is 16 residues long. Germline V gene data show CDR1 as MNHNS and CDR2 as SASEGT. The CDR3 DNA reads TGTGTCAGCAGTGGAAGGGGCGGCATGGTGGGGACTGAAGCTTTCTTT. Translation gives CVSSGRGGMVGTEAFF.

CDR3 DNA sequence: TGTACCTGCAGTTACTCGGTCGCCGGCTTCTACGAGCAGTACTTC. This codes for CTCSYSVAGFYEQYF. The V gene is TRBV6-5, the J gene TRBJ2-7; D not resolved. CDR3 length equals 15 residues. In germline, CDR1 is MNHEY, CDR2 SVGAGI.